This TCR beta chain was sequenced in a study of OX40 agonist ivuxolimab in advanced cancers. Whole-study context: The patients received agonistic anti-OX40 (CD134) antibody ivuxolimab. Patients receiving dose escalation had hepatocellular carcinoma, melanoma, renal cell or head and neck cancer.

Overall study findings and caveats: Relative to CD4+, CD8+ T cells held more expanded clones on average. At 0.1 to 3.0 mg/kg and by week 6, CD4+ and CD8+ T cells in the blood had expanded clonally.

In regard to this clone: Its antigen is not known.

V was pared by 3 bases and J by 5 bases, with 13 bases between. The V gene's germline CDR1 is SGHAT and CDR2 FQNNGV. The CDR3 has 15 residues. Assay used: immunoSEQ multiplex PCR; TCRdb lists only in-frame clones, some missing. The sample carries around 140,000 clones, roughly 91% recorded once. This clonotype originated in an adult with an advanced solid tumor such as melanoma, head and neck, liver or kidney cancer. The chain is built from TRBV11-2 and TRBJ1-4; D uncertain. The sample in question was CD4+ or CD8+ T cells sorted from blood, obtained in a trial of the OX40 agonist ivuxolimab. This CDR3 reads CASSFPGSLNEKLFF. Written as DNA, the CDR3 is TGTGCCAGCAGCTTTCCCGGGTCATTAAATGAAAAACTGTTTTTT.